Following are 3 T cell receptor beta chains from one sample sequenced in a study of blood T cell repertoires in COVID-19. Profiling relied on immunoSEQ multiplex PCR, and the TCRdb table lists in-frame clones only, not all of them. The table has about 59,000 clones, more than 60% seen once. The sequenced sample consisted of peripheral blood. The receptors were sampled from a woman in her seventies with acute or convalescent COVID-19.

This clone was seen more than once but under ten times. The CDR3 carries no conserved terminal phenylalanine or tryptophan, so it likely arises from a read error. No DNA is shown, since the ends of the CDR3 on it are uncertain; the CDR3 is the one TCRdb lists. This chain links TRBV6-4 with TRBJ1-2. The CDR3 length equals 9 residues, ends included. Per germline, CDR1 MRHNA and CDR2 SNTAGT. This CDR3 is CASSAGDGY.

The rearrangement joins TRBV30 to TRBJ1-4; D is perhaps TRBD1 (6 bases). The germline V and J ends were trimmed by 2 bases and 4 bases, with 8 bases remaining between them. CDR1 GTSNPN and CDR2 SVGIG come from the germline V gene (reference sequence). This CDR3 has 13 residues. CDR3 in amino acids: CAWSRQDNEKLFF. The CDR3 DNA reads TGTGCCTGGAGTCGACAGGATAATGAAAAACTGTTTTTT. The complete variable domain, with remaining parts taken from reference TRBV30 and TRBJ1-4, reads SQTIHQWPATLVQPVGSPLSLECTVEGTSNPNLYWYRQAAGRGLQLLFYSVGIGQISSEVPQNLSASRPQDRQFILSSKKLLLSDSGFYLCAWSRQDNEKLFFGSGTQLSVL.

The rearrangement joins TRBV7-9 to TRBJ2-3; 7 bases line up with TRBD2. J was trimmed by 5 bases and V by 1 base; bases with no gene match: 3. Germline V gives CDR1 SEHNR, CDR2 FQNEAQ (reference sequence). The CDR3 length is 14 residues. CDR3 protein: CASSLGAGEDTQYF. CDR3 in DNA: TGTGCCAGCAGCTTAGGGGCGGGGGAAGATACGCAGTATTTT.